This T cell receptor (beta chain) was recovered during a study of blood T cell repertoires in COVID-19. Study context: Samples of COVID-19 (acute and convalescent) were obtained from the United States, Italy and Spain. The analysed material was cDNA or gDNA that came from T cells, B-cell-depleted T cells, or PBMCs.

The ends lost 5 bases at V and 1 base at J; junction bases unmatched: 21. CDR1 is MNHEY, CDR2 SMNVEV, per germline (reference sequence). This CDR3 region has 20 residues. How the authors handled the data: Estimation of nucleated cell counts was performed using reference gene primer amplification. Clones were sequenced by immunoSEQ multiplex PCR, and TCRdb holds only the in-frame ones, with some missing. V, J and clone size are those of that table, while D and trimming were read from the DNA. Of more than 65,000 clones in the sample, approximately 78% were seen once. The receptor's source is a human donor in a cohort sampled during active COVID-19. Sequencing used peripheral blood. The V and J genes are TRBV27 and TRBJ2-5, with 8 bases lining up with TRBD2. The CDR3 loop reads CASSPRGGLFRKNSQETQYF. The CDR3 DNA reads TGTGCCAGCAGTCCCCGGGGGGGGCTATTCCGAAAAAACTCCCAAGAGACCCAGTACTTC.